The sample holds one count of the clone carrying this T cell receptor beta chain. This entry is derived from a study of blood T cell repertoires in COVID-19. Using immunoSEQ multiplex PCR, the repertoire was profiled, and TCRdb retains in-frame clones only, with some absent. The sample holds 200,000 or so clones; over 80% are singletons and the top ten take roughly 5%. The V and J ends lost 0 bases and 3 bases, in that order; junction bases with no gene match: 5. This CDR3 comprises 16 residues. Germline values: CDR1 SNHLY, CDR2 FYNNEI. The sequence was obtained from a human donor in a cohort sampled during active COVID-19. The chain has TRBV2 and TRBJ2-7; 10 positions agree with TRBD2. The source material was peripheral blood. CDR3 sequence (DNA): TGTGCCAGCAGTGAAGCGCTTCGACTAGCGGGCTACGAGCAGTACTTC. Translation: CASSEALRLAGYEQYF. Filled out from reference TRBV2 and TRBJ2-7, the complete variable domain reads EPEVTQTPSHQVTQMGQEVILRCVPISNHLYFYWYRQILGQKVEFLVSFYNNEISEKSEIFDDQFSVERPDGSNFTLKIRSTKLEDSAMYFCASSEALRLAGYEQYFGPGTRLTVT.